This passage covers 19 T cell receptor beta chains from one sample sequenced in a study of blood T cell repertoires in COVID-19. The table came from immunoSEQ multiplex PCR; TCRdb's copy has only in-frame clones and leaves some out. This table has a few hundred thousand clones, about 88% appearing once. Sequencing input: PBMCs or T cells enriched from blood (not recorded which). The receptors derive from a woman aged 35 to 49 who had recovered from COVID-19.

The chain's CDR3 is CASSYTTPLYEQYF. The CDR3 DNA reads as TGTGCCAGCAGTTACACGACACCACTCTACGAGCAGTACTTC. V usage is TRBV6-5 and J usage is TRBJ2-7; D not certain. Germline CDR1 is MNHEY and CDR2 is SVGAGI. This CDR3 comprises 14 residues. The V gene lost 2 bases and the J gene lost 3 bases, with 11 bases spanning the gap.

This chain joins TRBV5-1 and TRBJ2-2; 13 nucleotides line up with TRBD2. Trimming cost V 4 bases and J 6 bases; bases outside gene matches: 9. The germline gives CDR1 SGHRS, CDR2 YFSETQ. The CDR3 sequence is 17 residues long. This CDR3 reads CASSPRTSGSVSGELFF. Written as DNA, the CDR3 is TGCGCCAGCAGCCCCCGGACTAGCGGGAGTGTCTCCGGGGAGCTGTTTTTT.

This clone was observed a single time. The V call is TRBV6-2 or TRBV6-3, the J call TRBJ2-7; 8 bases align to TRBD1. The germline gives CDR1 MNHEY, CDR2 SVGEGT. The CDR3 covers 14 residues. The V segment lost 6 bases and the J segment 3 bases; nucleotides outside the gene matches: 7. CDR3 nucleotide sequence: TGTGCCAGCAGCACGGACAGGGAGATCTACGAGCAGTACTTC. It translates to CASSTDREIYEQYF.

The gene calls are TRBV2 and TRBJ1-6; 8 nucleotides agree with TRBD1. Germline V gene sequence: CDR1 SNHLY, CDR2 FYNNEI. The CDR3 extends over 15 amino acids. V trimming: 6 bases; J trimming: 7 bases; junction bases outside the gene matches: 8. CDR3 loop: CASSIGQGGNSPLHF. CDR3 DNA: TGTGCCAGCAGCATTGGACAGGGAGGCAATTCACCCCTCCACTTT.

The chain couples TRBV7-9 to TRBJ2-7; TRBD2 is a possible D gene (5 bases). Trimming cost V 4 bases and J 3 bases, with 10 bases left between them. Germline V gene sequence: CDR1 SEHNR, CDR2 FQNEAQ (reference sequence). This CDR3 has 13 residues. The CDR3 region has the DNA TGTGCCAGCAGCTCGGTGGGGAGCTACGAGCAGTACTTC. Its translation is CASSSVGSYEQYF.

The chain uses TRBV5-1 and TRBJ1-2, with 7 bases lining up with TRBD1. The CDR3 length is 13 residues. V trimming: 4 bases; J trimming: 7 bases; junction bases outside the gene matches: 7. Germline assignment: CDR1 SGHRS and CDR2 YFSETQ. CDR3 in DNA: TGCGCCAGCAGCCCCGGGACAGTGGGTGGCTACACCTTC. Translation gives CASSPGTVGGYTF.

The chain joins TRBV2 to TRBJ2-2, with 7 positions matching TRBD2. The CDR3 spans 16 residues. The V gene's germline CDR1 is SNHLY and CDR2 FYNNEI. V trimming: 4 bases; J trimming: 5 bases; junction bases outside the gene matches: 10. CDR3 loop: CASSAGLVPETGELFF. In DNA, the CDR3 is TGTGCCAGCAGTGCCGGACTAGTACCGGAAACCGGGGAGCTGTTTTTT.

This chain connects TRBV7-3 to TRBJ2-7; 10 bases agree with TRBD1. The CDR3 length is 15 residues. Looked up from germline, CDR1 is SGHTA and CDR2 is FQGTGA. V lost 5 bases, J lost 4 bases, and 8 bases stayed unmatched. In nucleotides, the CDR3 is TGTGCCAGCAGCCCGGGACAGGGGAGGGGGTACGAGCAGTACTTC. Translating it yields CASSPGQGRGYEQYF. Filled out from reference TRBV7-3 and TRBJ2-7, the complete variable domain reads GAGVSQTPSNKVTEKGKYVELRCDPISGHTALYWYRQSLGQGPEFLIYFQGTGAADDSGLPNDRFFAVRPEGSVSTLKIQRTERGDSAVYLCASSPGQGRGYEQYFGPGTRLTVT.

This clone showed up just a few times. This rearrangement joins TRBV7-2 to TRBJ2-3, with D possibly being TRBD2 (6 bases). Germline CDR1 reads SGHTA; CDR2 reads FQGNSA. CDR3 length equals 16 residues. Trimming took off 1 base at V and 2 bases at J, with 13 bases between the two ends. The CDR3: CASSLDKGLSTDTQYF. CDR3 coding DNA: TGTGCCAGCAGCTTAGATAAGGGACTTTCCACAGATACGCAGTATTTT.

The CDR3 loop is CASSLSGGGPSYEQYF. CDR3 coding DNA: TGTGCCAGCAGCTTATCGGGAGGGGGCCCCTCCTACGAGCAGTACTTC. This sequence joins TRBV7-9 and TRBJ2-7; maybe TRBD2 (8 bases). V lost 2 bases and J 0 bases, leaving 14 bases between the germline ends. Per the germline V gene, CDR1 is SEHNR and CDR2 is FQNEAQ (reference sequence). The CDR3 runs 16 residues.

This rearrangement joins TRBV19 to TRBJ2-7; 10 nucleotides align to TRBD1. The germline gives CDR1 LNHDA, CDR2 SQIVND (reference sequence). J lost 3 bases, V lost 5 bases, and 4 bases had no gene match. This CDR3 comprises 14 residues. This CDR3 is CASSAGTGDYEQYF. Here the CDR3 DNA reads TGTGCCAGTAGTGCTGGGACAGGGGACTACGAGCAGTACTTC.

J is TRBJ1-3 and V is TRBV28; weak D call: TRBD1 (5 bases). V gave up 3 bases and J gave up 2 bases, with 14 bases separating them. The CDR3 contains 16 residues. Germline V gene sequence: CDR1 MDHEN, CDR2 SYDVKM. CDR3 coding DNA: TGTGCCAGCAGTTTCCCCGGGGGAGTAGCTGGAAACACCATATATTTT. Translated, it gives CASSFPGGVAGNTIYF.

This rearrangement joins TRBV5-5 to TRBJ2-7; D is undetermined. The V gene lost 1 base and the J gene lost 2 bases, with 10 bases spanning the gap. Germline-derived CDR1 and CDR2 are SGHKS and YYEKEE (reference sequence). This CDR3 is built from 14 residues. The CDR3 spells CASSLWSWAYEQYF. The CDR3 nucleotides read TGTGCCAGCAGCTTGTGGAGTTGGGCCTACGAGCAGTACTTC.

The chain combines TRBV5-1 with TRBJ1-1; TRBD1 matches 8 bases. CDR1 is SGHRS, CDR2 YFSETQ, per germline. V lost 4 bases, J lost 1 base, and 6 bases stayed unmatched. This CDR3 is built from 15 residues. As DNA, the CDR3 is TGCGCCAGCAGCATAGCAGGGGGCGGGAACACTGAAGCTTTCTTT. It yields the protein CASSIAGGGNTEAFF.

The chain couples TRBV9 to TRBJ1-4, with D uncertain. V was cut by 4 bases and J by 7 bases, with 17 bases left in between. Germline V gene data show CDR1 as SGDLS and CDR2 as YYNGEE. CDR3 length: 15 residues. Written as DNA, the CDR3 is TGTGCCAGCAGCCTTATCCCCGGCAGAGGTGAAAAACTGTTTTTT. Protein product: CASSLIPGRGEKLFF.

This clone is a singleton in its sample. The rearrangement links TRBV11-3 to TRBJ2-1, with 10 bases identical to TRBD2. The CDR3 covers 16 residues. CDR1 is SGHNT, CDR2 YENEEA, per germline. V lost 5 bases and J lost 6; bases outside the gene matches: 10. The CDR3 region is CASSLFASGSFNEQFF. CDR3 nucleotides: TGTGCCAGCAGCCTCTTTGCTAGCGGGAGTTTCAATGAGCAGTTCTTC.

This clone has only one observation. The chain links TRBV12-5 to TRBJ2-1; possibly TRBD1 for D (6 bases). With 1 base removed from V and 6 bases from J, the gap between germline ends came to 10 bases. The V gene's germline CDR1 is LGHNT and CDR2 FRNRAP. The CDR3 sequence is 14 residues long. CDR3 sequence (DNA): TGTGCTAGTGGTTTGGGGACAGACAGCAATGAGCAGTTCTTC. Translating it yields CASGLGTDSNEQFF.

The CDR3 region has the DNA TGTGCCAGCAGCTCACCAGGTTCGGATGAGCAGTTCTTC. Translation: CASSSPGSDEQFF. The gene calls are TRBV7-3 and TRBJ2-1, with D uncertain. The CDR3 is 13 residues long. Germline V gene lookup returns CDR1 SGHTA and CDR2 FQGTGA. Trimming stripped 4 bases from V and 8 bases from J, with 12 bases between.

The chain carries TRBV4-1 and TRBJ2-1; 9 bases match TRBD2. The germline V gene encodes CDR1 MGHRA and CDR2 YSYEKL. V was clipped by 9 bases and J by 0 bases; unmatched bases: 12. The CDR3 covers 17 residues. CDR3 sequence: CASSRIAGVLSYNEQFF. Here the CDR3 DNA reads TGCGCCAGTAGTCGGATAGCGGGGGTGCTCTCCTACAATGAGCAGTTCTTC.